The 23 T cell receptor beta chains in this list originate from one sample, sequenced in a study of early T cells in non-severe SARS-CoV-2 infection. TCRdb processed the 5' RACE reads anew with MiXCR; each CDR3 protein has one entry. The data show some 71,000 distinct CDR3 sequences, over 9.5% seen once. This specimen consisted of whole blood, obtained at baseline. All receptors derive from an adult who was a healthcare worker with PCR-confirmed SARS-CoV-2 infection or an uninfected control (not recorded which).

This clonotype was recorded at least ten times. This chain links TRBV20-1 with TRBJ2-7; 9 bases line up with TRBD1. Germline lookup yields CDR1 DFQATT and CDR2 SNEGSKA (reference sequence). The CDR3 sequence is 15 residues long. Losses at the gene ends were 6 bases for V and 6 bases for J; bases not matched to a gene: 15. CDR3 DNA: TGCAGTGCCCCCACTCCGGGACAGGGAAGGGGCGAGCAGTACTTC. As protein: CSAPTPGQGRGEQYF.

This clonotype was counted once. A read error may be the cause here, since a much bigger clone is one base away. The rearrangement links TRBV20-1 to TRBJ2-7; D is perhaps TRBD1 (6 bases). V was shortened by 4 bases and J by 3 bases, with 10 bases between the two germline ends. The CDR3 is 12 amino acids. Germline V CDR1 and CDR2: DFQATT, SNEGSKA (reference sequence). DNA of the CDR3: TGCAGTGCTACGAAACAGGGCTACGAGCAGTACTTC. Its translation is CSATKQGYEQYF.

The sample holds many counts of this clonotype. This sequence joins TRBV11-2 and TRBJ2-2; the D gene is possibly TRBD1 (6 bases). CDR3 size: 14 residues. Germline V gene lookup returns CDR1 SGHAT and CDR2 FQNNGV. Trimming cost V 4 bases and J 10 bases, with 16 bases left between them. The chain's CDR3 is CASSSTQGYAELFF. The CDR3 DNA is TGTGCCAGCAGCTCGACTCAGGGGTACGCGGAGCTGTTTTTT.

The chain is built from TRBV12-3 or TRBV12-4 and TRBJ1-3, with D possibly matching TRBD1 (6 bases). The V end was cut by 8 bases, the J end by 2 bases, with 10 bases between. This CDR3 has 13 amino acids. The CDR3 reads CASRGAAGNTIYF. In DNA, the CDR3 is TGTGCCAGCCGGGGGGCTGCTGGAAACACCATATATTTT.

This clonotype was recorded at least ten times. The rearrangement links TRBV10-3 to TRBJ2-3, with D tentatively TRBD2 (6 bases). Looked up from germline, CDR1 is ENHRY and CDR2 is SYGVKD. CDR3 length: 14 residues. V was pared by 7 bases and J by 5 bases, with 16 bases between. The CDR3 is CAINSPGVEDTQYF. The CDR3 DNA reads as TGTGCCATCAACTCCCCGGGAGTGGAAGATACGCAGTATTTT.

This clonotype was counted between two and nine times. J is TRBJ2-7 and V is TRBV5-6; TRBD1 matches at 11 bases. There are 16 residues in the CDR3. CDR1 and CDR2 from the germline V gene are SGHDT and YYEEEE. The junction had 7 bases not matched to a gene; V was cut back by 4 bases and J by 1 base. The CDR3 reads CASSPDRGRTSYEQYF. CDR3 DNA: TGTGCCAGCAGCCCGGACAGGGGGCGGACATCCTACGAGCAGTACTTC.

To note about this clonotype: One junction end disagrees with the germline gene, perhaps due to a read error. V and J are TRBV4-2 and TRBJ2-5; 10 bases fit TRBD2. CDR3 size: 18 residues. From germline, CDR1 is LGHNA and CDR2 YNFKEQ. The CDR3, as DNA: TGTGCCAGCAACCAAAGGGAAGGGGCCAGGACTAGCGGAGAGACCCAGTACTTC. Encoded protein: CASNQREGARTSGETQYF.

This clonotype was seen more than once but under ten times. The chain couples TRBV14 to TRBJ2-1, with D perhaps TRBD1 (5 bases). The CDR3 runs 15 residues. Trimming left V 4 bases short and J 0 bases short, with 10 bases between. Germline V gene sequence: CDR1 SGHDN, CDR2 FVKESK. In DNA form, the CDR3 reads TGTGCCAGCAGCCGCAAACAGGCCTCCTACAATGAGCAGTTCTTC. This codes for CASSRKQASYNEQFF. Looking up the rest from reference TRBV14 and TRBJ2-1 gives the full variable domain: EAGVTQFPSHSVIEKGQTVTLRCDPISGHDNLYWYRRVMGKEIKFLLHFVKESKQDESGMPNNRFLAERTGGTYSTLKVQPAELEDSGVYFCASSRKQASYNEQFFGPGTRLTVL.

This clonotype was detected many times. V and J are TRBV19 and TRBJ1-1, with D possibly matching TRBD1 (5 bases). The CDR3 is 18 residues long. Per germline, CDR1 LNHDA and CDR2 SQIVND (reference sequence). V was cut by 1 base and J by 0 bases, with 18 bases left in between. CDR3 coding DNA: TGTGCCAGTAGTATAGGAACCGGGACTGGCCGGCTGAACACTGAAGCTTTCTTT. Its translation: CASSIGTGTGRLNTEAFF.

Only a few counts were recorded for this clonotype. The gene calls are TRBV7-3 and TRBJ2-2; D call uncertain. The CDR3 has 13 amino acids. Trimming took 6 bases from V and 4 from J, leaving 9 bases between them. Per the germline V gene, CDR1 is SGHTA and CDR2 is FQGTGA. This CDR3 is CASRPEATGELFF. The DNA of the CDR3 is TGTGCCAGCAGGCCCGAGGCCACCGGGGAGCTGTTTTTT.

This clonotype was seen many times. The CDR3 sequence: CASTLRGQQNIQYF. The CDR3, as DNA: TGTGCCAGCACCCTAAGGGGTCAGCAAAACATTCAGTACTTC. The chain links TRBV6-2 or TRBV6-3 to TRBJ2-4; perhaps TRBD1 as D (5 bases). Per germline, CDR1 MNHEY and CDR2 SVGEGT. The ends were cut back, 7 bases at V and 5 bases at J, with 15 bases in the middle. This CDR3 is 14 amino acids long.

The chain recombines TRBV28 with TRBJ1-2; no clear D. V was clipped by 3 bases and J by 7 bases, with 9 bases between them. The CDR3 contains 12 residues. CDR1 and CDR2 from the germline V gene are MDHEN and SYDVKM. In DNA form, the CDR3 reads TGTGCCAGCAGTTTTTTGGCCTCTGGCTACACCTTC. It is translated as CASSFLASGYTF.

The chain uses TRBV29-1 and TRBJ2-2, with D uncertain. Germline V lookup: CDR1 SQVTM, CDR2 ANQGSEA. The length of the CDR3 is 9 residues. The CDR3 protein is CTPPGELFF. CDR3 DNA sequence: TGCACCCCCCCCGGGGAGCTGTTTTTT.

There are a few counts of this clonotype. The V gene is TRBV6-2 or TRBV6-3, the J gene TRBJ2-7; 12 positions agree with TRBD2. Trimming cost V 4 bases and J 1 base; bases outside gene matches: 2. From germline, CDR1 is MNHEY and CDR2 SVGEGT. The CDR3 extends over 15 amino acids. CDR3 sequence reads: CASSWTSGTSYEQYF. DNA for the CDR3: TGTGCCAGCAGTTGGACTAGCGGGACTTCCTACGAGCAGTACTTC.

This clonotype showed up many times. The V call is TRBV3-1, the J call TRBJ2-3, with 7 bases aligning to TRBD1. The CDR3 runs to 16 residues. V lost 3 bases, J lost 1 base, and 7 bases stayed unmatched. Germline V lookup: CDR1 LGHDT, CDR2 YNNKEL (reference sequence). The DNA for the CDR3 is TGTGCCAGCAGCCAGGATGGGACAGTGGGCACAGATACGCAGTATTTT. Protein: CASSQDGTVGTDTQYF.

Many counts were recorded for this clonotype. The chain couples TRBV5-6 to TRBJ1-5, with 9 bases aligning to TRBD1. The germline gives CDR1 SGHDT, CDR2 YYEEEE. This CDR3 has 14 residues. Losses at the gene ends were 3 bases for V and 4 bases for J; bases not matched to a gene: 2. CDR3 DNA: TGTGCCAGCAGCTGGACAGGGGAAAATCAGCCCCAGCATTTT. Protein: CASSWTGENQPQHF.

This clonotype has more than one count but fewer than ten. CDR3 DNA: TGCGCCAGCAGCTTGATTTCTGTAAGCACCGGGGAGCTGTTTTTT. Translating it yields CASSLISVSTGELFF. The J gene is TRBJ2-2, the V gene TRBV5-1, with D unresolved. This CDR3 is 15 amino acids long. Germline loops: CDR1 SGHRS, CDR2 YFSETQ. The ends were cut back, 1 base at V and 4 bases at J, with 11 bases in the middle.

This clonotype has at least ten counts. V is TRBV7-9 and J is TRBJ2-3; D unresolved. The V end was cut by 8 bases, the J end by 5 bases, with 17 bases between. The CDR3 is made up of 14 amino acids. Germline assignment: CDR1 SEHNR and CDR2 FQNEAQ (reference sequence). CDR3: CASLPWAAGDTQYF. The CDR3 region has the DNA TGTGCCAGCCTACCGTGGGCAGCCGGAGATACGCAGTATTTT.

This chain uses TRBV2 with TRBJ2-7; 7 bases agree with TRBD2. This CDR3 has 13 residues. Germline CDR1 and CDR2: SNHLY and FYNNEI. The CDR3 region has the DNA TGTGGATCAACTAGCGAAGGCTCCTACGAGCAGTACTTC. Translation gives CGSTSEGSYEQYF.

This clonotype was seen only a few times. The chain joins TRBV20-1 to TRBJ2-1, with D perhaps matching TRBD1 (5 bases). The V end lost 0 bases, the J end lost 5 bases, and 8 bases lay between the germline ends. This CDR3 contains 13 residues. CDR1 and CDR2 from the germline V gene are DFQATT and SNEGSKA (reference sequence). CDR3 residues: CSARDGANNEQFF. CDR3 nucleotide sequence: TGCAGTGCTAGAGATGGGGCCAACAATGAGCAGTTCTTC.

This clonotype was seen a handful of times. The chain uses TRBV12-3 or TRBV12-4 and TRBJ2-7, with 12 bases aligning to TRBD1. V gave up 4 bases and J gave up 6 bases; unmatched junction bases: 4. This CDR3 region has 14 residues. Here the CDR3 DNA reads TGTGCCAGCAGTTGGGACAGGGGGCGCCTCGAGCAGTACTTC. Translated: CASSWDRGRLEQYF.

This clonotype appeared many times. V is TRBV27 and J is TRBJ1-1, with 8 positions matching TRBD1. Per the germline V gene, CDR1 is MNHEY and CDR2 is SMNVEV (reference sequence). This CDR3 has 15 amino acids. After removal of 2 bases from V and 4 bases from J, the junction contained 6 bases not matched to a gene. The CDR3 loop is CASSLRSGGFTEAFF. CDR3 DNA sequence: TGTGCCAGCAGTTTAAGGTCAGGGGGCTTCACTGAAGCTTTCTTT.

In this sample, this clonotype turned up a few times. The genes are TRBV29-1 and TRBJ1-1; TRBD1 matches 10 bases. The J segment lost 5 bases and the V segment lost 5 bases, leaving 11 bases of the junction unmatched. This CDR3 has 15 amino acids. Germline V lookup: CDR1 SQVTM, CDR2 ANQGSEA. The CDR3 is CSVIRDRGTLTEAFF. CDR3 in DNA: TGCAGCGTTATCCGGGACAGGGGTACTCTGACTGAAGCTTTCTTT. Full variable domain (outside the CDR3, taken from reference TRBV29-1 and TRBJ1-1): SAVISQKPSRDICQRGTSLTIQCQVDSQVTMMFWYRQQPGQSLTLIATANQGSEATYESGFVIDKFPISRPNLTFSTLTVSNMSPEDSSIYLCSVIRDRGTLTEAFFGQGTRLTVV.